This is a list of T cell receptor beta chains from one sample in a study of chemoradiotherapy in HPV16-positive cancers. Method: immunoSEQ multiplex PCR; TCRdb's copy keeps in-frame clones and lacks some. The sample contains about 12,000 clones, roughly 90% of which appear only once. This specimen consisted of blood, obtained from a patient who underwent chemoradiotherapy. The receptors were sampled from a human donor with HPV-associated anogenital cancer. Both conserved end residues are part of each CDR3. Fields, in order: J gene, D gene, clone size, V gene, CDR3 protein, CDR3 DNA. The D gene is left open where the match is weak. Size is stated for part of the rows, as once, few or many counts, or as a class when the clone is expanded.

TRBJ2-2 TRBD2 few TRBV14 CASSPVRLAGTGELFF TGTGCCAGCAGCCCAGTGAGGCTAGCGGGTACCGGGGAGCTGTTTTTT
TRBJ2-3 . . TRBV2 CASKADPDTQYF TGTGCCAGCAAAGCGGACCCAGATACGCAGTATTTT
TRBJ2-1 TRBD2 . TRBV7-9 CASSLVGLAGMTYNEQFF TGTGCCAGCAGCTTAGTAGGACTAGCGGGGATGACCTACAATGAGCAGTTCTTC
TRBJ1-2 . . TRBV6-5 CASTPRGAYGYTF TGTGCCAGCACCCCCCGGGGGGCCTATGGCTACACCTTC
TRBJ1-2 TRBD1 . TRBV6-4 CASSVGQGPNYGYTF TGTGCCAGCAGTGTGGGACAGGGCCCTAACTATGGCTACACCTTC
TRBJ2-3 TRBD2 . TRBV10-3 CAIRAPTSGGTDTQYF TGTGCCATCAGGGCTCCAACTAGCGGGGGCACAGATACGCAGTATTTT
TRBJ2-1 . . TRBV7-2 CASETGRQYNEQFF TGTGCCAGCGAGACAGGACGTCAGTACAATGAGCAGTTCTTC
TRBJ1-1 . . TRBV6-1 CASSEFEVWTEAFF TGTGCCAGCAGTGAATTTGAGGTGTGGACGGAAGCTTTCTTT
TRBJ1-2 . . TRBV18 CASSPGLEGYGYTF TGTGCCAGCTCACCGGGCCTAGAGGGTTATGGCTACACCTTC
TRBJ2-2 . . TRBV5-6 CASSLGGGTGELFF TGTGCCAGCAGCTTGGGTGGGGGAACCGGGGAGCTGTTTTTT
TRBJ1-2 TRBD1 few TRBV6-1 CASSGLDRGSGGYTF TGTGCCAGCAGTGGTCTAGACAGGGGATCTGGAGGCTACACCTTC
TRBJ2-5 . . TRBV4-3 CASSQGGGEEQYF TGCGCCAGCAGCCAAGGAGGAGGGGAAGAGCAGTACTTC
TRBJ1-2 . few TRBV14 CASSHTQRDYGYTF TGTGCCAGCAGCCATACACAGCGAGACTATGGCTACACCTTC
TRBJ2-4 . . TRBV6-1 CASSEVPRLHIQYF TGTGCCAGCAGTGAAGTCCCCAGGCTACACATTCAGTACTTC
TRBJ1-2 . . TRBV7-9 CASSLGATNIYGYTF TGTGCCAGCAGCTTAGGGGCCACAAACATCTATGGCTACACCTTC
TRBJ2-7 TRBD1 . TRBV28 CASKIGQGYEQYF TGTGCCAGCAAGATCGGACAGGGGTACGAGCAGTACTTC
TRBJ2-2 TRBD2 few TRBV9 CASSPSGGGLEGELFF TGTGCCAGCAGCCCCAGCGGGGGGGGCCTCGAAGGGGAGCTGTTTTTT
TRBJ2-7 TRBD2 . TRBV6-6 CASSYPRGDAYEQYF TGTGCCAGCAGTTACCCCCGGGGGGACGCCTACGAGCAGTACTTC
TRBJ1-6 . . TRBV2 CARSTENSPLHF TGTGCCAGGTCGACGGAGAATTCACCCCTCCACTTT
TRBJ1-2 . . TRBV19 CASMMPRTDYGYTF TGTGCCAGTATGATGCCTAGAACGGACTATGGCTACACCTTC
TRBJ2-7 . . TRBV4-3 CASSQDLNVYSYEQYF TGCGCCAGCAGCCAAGATCTAAACGTCTACTCCTACGAGCAGTACTTC
TRBJ2-6 . . TRBV6-5 CASSYIISGANVLTF TGTGCCAGCAGTTACATTATCTCTGGGGCCAACGTCCTGACTTTC
TRBJ2-1 . . TRBV7-9 CASSLVPQGRFF TGTGCCAGCAGCTTAGTCCCCCAGGGGCGGTTCTTC
TRBJ2-3 TRBD2 . TRBV28 CASSFGGYTDTQYF TGTGCCAGCAGTTTCGGGGGGTACACAGATACGCAGTATTTT
TRBJ2-1 . . TRBV12-5 CASVRQATAYNEQFF TGTGCTAGTGTACGACAGGCCACGGCCTACAATGAGCAGTTCTTC
TRBJ2-7 . . TRBV5-5 CASSSRRTYEQYF TGTGCCAGCAGCTCGCGGAGAACCTACGAGCAGTACTTC
TRBJ2-7 TRBD2 . TRBV30 CAVELRGDYEQYF TGTGCCGTGGAGCTCCGGGGGGACTACGAGCAGTACTTC
TRBJ1-2 . . TRBV27 CASSPGDWDYGYTF TGTGCCAGCAGTCCAGGGGATTGGGACTATGGCTACACCTTC
TRBJ2-2 TRBD2 . TRBV10-3 CAISGNSGGPGELFF TGTGCCATCAGTGGAAATAGCGGGGGGCCCGGGGAGCTGTTTTTT
TRBJ1-6 . . TRBV5-4 CASSLEPREAHSPLHF TGTGCCAGCAGCTTGGAACCCAGGGAGGCTCATTCACCCCTCCACTTT
TRBJ2-3 TRBD2 . TRBV7-2 CASSLTGLTDTQYF TGTGCCAGCAGCCTAACGGGACTAACAGATACGCAGTATTTT
TRBJ1-6 . few TRBV25-1 CASSEYGNSPLHF TGTGCCAGCAGTGAATACGGGAATTCACCCCTCCACTTT
TRBJ1-2 TRBD1 . TRBV6-5 CASSYTQLGTGYGYTF TGTGCCAGCAGTTACACCCAACTCGGGACAGGATATGGCTACACCTTC
TRBJ1-3 . once TRBV9 CASSVGSGGNTIYF TGTGCCAGCAGCGTAGGGAGTGGTGGAAACACCATATATTTT
TRBJ2-7 TRBD1 . TRBV14 CASSLFGTAVQQYF TGTGCCAGCAGCCTTTTTGGGACAGCCGTCCAGCAGTACTTC
TRBJ1-1 TRBD1 . TRBV6-6 CASSSPDRWNTEAFF TGTGCCAGCAGTTCCCCGGACAGGTGGAACACTGAAGCTTTCTTT
TRBJ1-3 TRBD1 . TRBV2 CASSGQGRSGNTIYF TGTGCCAGCAGTGGACAGGGTCGCTCTGGAAACACCATATATTTT
TRBJ1-5 . . TRBV15 CATARGGQPQHF TGTGCCACAGCAAGGGGTGGTCAGCCCCAGCATTTT
TRBJ2-1 TRBD1 . TRBV7-3 CASSPRQGANNEQFF TGTGCCAGCAGCCCGCGACAGGGGGCCAACAATGAGCAGTTCTTC
TRBJ1-6 . . TRBV12-2 CASRLGDSCNSPLHF TGTGCAAGTCGCTTAGGGGACAGCTGTAATTCACCCCTCCACTTT
TRBJ1-3 TRBD1 . TRBV7-2 CASSRTGANTIYF TGTGCCAGCTCCCGGACAGGGGCTAACACCATATATTTT
TRBJ2-5 TRBD2 . TRBV7-2 CASSLGGTSGGLQETQYF TGTGCCAGCAGCTTAGGGGGGACTAGCGGGGGCCTTCAAGAGACCCAGTACTTC
TRBJ2-2 . once TRBV9 CASSVGGDFGTGELFF TGTGCCAGCAGCGTAGGAGGGGACTTTGGGACCGGGGAGCTGTTTTTT
TRBJ2-3 TRBD2 . TRBV7-2 CASSAIIESGGSTDTQYF TGTGCCAGCAGCGCCATTATAGAATCGGGGGGGAGCACAGATACGCAGTATTTT
TRBJ1-6 . . TRBV9 CASSVGEALHF TGTGCCAGCAGCGTAGGGGAGGCCCTCCACTTT